This entry concerns a single TCR beta chain. Germline V gene lookup returns CDR1 DFQATT and CDR2 SNEGSKA (reference sequence). This CDR3 is built from 15 residues. Trimming removed 2 bases from V and 4 bases from J, with 12 bases in between. This specimen comes from a study of CD8 T cells in Susac syndrome. The RNA input was roughly 0.45 to 1 ug, and it was reverse transcribed with random hexamers. TCRdb re-analysed the immunoSEQ multiplex PCR reads in MiXCR, keeping a single row per CDR3 protein. The sample has around 130,000 distinct CDR3 sequences, 90% to 95% seen once; the top ten hold approximately 0.089%.

V gene TRBV20-1 combines with J gene TRBJ2-6; D is ambiguous. The receptor was derived from a human donor in good health. Sequencing input: CD4+ T cells from PBMCs. CDR3 DNA sequence: TGCAGTGCTAGAAGTGTGGCTTCCGGGGCCAACGTCCTGACTTTC. It yields the protein CSARSVASGANVLTF.